The text below deals with one TCR beta chain. Its antigen is currently unknown. These data belong to a study of OX40 agonist ivuxolimab in advanced cancers. Study background: An agonistic anti-OX40 (CD134) antibody, ivuxolimab, was used to treat the patients. The dose-escalation cohort had hepatocellular carcinoma, melanoma, renal cell or head and neck cancer. Age averaged around 60 years (range roughly 23 to 80), and approximately 80% were male.

Trimming removed 3 bases at V and 0 bases at J, with 10 bases between. The CDR3 runs to 15 residues. The germline CDR1 and CDR2 sequences are SNHLY and FYNNEI. Findings and limits, study-wide: Expanded clones were, on average, more numerous in CD8+ T cells than in CD4+.

Only in-frame clones appear in the TCRdb table, and some are missing; sequencing was by immunoSEQ multiplex PCR. The sample lists tens of thousands of clones; about 90% were seen once. The clonotype comes from an adult with an advanced solid tumor such as melanoma, head and neck, liver or kidney cancer. V gene TRBV2 combines with J gene TRBJ2-3; D is undetermined. The material was CD4+ or CD8+ T cells sorted from blood, obtained in a trial of the OX40 agonist ivuxolimab. The CDR3 DNA is TGTGCCAGCAGTGATTTTGCTAGTAGCACAGATACGCAGTATTTT. Amino acid sequence: CASSDFASSTDTQYF.